This T cell receptor beta chain was captured in a study of ipilimumab plus nivolumab after autologous stem cell transplantation. Assay used: immunoSEQ multiplex PCR; TCRdb lists only in-frame clones, some missing. Here the sample spans 10,000 or so clones, more than 65% being singletons. The CDR3 has 15 residues. With 1 base clipped from V and 2 bases from J, the junction kept 3 bases outside the gene matches. In germline, CDR1 is GTSNPN, CDR2 SVGIG (reference sequence). The TCR originated in a male donor with diffuse large B-cell lymphoma. The chain carries TRBV30 and TRBJ1-3; TRBD1 aligns across 9 bases. The starting material was PBMCs, obtained in a trial of ipilimumab plus nivolumab as post-transplant consolidation. For the CDR3, the DNA is TGTGCCTGGAGTGCCCGGGACAGGGCTGGAAACACCATATATTTT. This gives the protein CAWSARDRAGNTIYF. Based on the CDR3 plus reference TRBV30 and TRBJ1-3, the full variable domain is SQTIHQWPATLVQPVGSPLSLECTVEGTSNPNLYWYRQAAGRGLQLLFYSVGIGQISSEVPQNLSASRPQDRQFILSSKKLLLSDSGFYLCAWSARDRAGNTIYFGEGSWLTVV.